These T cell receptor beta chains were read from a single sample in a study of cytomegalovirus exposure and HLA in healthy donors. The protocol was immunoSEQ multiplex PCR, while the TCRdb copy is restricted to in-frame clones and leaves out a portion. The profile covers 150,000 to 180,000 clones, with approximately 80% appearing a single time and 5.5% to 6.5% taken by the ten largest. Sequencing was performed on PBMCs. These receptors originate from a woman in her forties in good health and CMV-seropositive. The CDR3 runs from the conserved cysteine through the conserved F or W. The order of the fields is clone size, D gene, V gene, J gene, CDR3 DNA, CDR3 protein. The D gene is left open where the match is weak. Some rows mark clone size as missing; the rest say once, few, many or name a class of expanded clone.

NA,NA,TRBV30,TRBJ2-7,TGTGCCTGGAGTGCAGGGACAGCGGGAGTCATCCACGAGCAGTACTTC,CAWSAGTAGVIHEQYF
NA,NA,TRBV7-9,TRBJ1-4,TGTGCCAGCAGCTTATCCTCAACTAATGAAAAACTGTTTTTT,CASSLSSTNEKLFF
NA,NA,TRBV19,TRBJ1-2,TGTGCCAGTAGTATGTTGGAGACAGTCTACTATGGCTACACCTTC,CASSMLETVYYGYTF
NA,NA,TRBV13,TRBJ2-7,TGTGCCAGCAGCTTTGGAGGGTCCTACGAGCAGTACTTC,CASSFGGSYEQYF
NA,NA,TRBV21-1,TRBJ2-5,TGTGCCAGCAGCAAAGTCTTTGGGAGGCAAGGGACTAGCGGGAGGGCGGTGGATCAAGAGACCCAGTACTTC,CASSKVFGRQGTSGRAVDQETQYF
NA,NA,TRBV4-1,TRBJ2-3,TGCGCCAGCAGCCAAGACCCCCAGCGGGTGAGCACAGATACGCAGTATTTT,CASSQDPQRVSTDTQYF
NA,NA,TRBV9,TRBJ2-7,TGTGCCAGCAGCCTCGGGACTCTACCCTACGAGCAGTACTTC,CASSLGTLPYEQYF
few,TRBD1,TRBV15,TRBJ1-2,TGTGCCACCAGCAAGGACAGGGGGCTTGGCTACACCTTC,CATSKDRGLGYTF
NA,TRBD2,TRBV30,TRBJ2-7,TGTGCCGGTACTTTCGAGGCTAGCGGGAGTACCTACGAGCAGTACTTC,CAGTFEASGSTYEQYF
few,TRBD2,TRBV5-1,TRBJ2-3,TGCGCCAGCCAGACTAGCGGGAGTGGTGATACGCAGTATTTT,CASQTSGSGDTQYF
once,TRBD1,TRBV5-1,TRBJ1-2,TGCGCCAGCTATGGGACAGACTATGGCTACACCTTC,CASYGTDYGYTF
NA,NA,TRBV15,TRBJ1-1,TGTGCCACCAGCAGACCCCCTCTTAGCACTGAAGCTTTCTTT,CATSRPPLSTEAFF
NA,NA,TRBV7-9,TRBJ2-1,TGTGCCAGCAGCTTAGTTGCGACTAACTACAATGAGCAGTTCTTC,CASSLVATNYNEQFF
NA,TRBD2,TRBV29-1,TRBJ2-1,TGCAGCGTTGAAGAACTAGCGGGAGGGGGTGAGCAGTTCTTC,CSVEELAGGGEQFF
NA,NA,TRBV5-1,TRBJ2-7,TGCGCCAGCAGCCACATCCGGGGGACCGACGAGCAGTACTTC,CASSHIRGTDEQYF
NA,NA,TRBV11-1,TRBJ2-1,TGTGCCAGCAGCCCAAGAGGGAGCAATGAGCAGTTCTTC,CASSPRGSNEQFF
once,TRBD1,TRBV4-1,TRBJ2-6,TGCGCCAGCAGCCACGGACAGGGGCGATTCTCTGGGGCCAACGTCCTGACTTTC,CASSHGQGRFSGANVLTF
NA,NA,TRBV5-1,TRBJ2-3,TGCGCCAGCAGCTTTCAGCGATCCCCCATCACAGATACGCAGTATTTT,CASSFQRSPITDTQYF
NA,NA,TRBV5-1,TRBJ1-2,TGCGCCAGCAGCTTGGAAGGGGTTGGCTACACCTTC,CASSLEGVGYTF
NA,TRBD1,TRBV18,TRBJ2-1,TGTGCCAGCTCGGCGACAGGGGGTGACAATGAGCAGTTCTTC,CASSATGGDNEQFF
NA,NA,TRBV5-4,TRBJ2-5,TGTGCCAGCAGCTACCCTGGGGGGGAGACCCAGTACTTC,CASSYPGGETQYF
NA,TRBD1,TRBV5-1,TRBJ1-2,TGCGCCAGCAGCCCAAGACAGGGGGGATTGGGCTACACCTTC,CASSPRQGGLGYTF
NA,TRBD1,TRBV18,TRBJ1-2,TGTGCCAGCTCACAAACGGGACAGGCTAACTATGGCTACACCTTC,CASSQTGQANYGYTF
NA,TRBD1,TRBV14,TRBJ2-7,TGTGCCAGCAGCTCGGGACAGGGGATCAACGAGCAGTACTTC,CASSSGQGINEQYF
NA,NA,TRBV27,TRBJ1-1,TGTGCCAGCAGTCCCCGTGGGACCTCGGGGGACACTGAAGCTTTCTTT,CASSPRGTSGDTEAFF
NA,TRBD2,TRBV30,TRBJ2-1,TGTGCCTGGAGTCCAGGGACTAGCGGGAGCCATGAGCAGTTCTTC,CAWSPGTSGSHEQFF
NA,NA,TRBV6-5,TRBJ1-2,TGTGCCAGCAGCGGAGAGGGGAGGGGCTATGGCTACACCTTC,CASSGEGRGYGYTF
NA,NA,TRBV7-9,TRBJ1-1,TGTGCCAGCAGCTTCGGGGGCGGGGGTACTGAAGCTTTCTTT,CASSFGGGGTEAFF